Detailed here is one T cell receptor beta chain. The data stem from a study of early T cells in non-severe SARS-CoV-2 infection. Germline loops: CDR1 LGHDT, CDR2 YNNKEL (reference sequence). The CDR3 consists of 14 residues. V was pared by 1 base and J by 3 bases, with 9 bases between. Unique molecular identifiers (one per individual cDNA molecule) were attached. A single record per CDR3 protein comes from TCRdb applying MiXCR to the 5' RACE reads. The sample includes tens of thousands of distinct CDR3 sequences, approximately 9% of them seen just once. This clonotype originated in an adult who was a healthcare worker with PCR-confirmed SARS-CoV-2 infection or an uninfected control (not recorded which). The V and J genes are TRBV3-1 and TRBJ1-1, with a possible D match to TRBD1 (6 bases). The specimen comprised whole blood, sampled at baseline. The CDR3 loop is CASSQAGADTEAFF. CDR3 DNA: TGTGCCAGCAGCCAAGCAGGGGCGGACACTGAAGCTTTCTTT.